This T cell receptor beta chain originates from a study of cytomegalovirus exposure and HLA in healthy donors. To note about this clone: Its specificity is not known.

The PCR made use of 60 Vbeta and 13 Jbeta primers. The protocol was immunoSEQ multiplex PCR, while the TCRdb copy is restricted to in-frame clones and leaves out a portion. The sample lists 50,000 to 60,000 clones, around 82% occurring once. Whole-study results and caveats: There were 150 or so TCR beta chains listed as cytomegalovirus-associated.

Trimming took 2 bases from V and 2 from J, leaving 7 bases between them. Germline CDR1 is GTSNPN and CDR2 is SVGIG (reference sequence). The CDR3 consists of 13 residues. The chain employs TRBV30 and TRBJ1-5; D remains ambiguous. Sequenced: PBMCs. The TCR sequence derives from a female donor in good health and CMV-seronegative. The chain's CDR3 is CAWSPRGNQPQHF. The CDR3 DNA sequence: TGTGCCTGGAGTCCACGGGGCAATCAGCCCCAGCATTTT. Full variable domain (remainder filled in from reference TRBV30 and TRBJ1-5): SQTIHQWPATLVQPVGSPLSLECTVEGTSNPNLYWYRQAAGRGLQLLFYSVGIGQISSEVPQNLSASRPQDRQFILSSKKLLLSDSGFYLCAWSPRGNQPQHFGDGTRLSIL.